The 19 T cell receptor beta chains reported below all come from one sample, sequenced in a study of CD8 T cells in ankylosing spondylitis. MiXCR, applied by TCRdb to the 5' RACE reads, yields one record per CDR3 protein. Of about 240,000 distinct CDR3 sequences in the sample, approximately 8% were seen once. Sequenced sample: blood, either unsorted or a sorted T cell fraction (not recorded which). The source is a female donor with ankylosing spondylitis or in good health (not recorded which).

This clonotype was counted at least ten times. The rearrangement links TRBV20-1 to TRBJ1-5, with a possible D match to TRBD1 (5 bases). Germline values: CDR1 DFQATT, CDR2 SNEGSKA (reference sequence). V was cut by 5 bases and J by 6 bases, with 8 bases left in between. The CDR3 has 11 residues. Here the CDR3 DNA reads TGCAGTGCTGCAAGGGGTCAGCCCCAGCATTTT. Its protein product is CSAARGQPQHF.

This clonotype has more than one count but fewer than ten. The J gene is TRBJ2-7, the V gene TRBV20-1; TRBD2 matches 7 bases. The germline V gene encodes CDR1 DFQATT and CDR2 SNEGSKA (reference sequence). This CDR3 contains 15 residues. V shed 7 bases, J shed 5 bases, and the junction held 17 bases outside the gene matches. This CDR3 reads CSVLPGTIWSHEQYF. The CDR3, as DNA: TGCAGTGTTTTACCCGGGACTATCTGGTCCCACGAGCAGTACTTC.

This clonotype was detected ten times or more. This chain connects TRBV18 to TRBJ1-6; 9 nucleotides align to TRBD1. V shed 3 bases, J shed 7 bases, and the junction held 4 bases outside the gene matches. Germline V CDR1 and CDR2: KGHSH, LQKENI. This CDR3 contains 15 residues. CDR3 in amino acids: CASSPEGTGNSPLHF. The CDR3 DNA reads TGTGCCAGCTCACCCGAGGGGACAGGGAATTCACCCCTCCACTTT.

In its sample, this clonotype was seen many times. The junction differs from germline at one of its ends, possibly a read error. The J gene is TRBJ2-1, the V gene TRBV20-1, with D possibly TRBD1 on 5 matching bases. This CDR3 contains 11 residues. In germline, CDR1 is DFQATT, CDR2 SNEGSKA (reference sequence). CDR3 amino acids: CSASRVVELFF. The CDR3 nucleotides read TGCAGTGCTAGCAGGGTCGTAGAGCTGTTCTTC.

The table lists this clonotype with many counts. The chain combines TRBV28 with TRBJ1-1, with D possibly matching TRBD1 (5 bases). Trimming pared 2 bases from V and 3 bases from J, leaving 13 bases between. This CDR3 region has 15 residues. The V gene's germline CDR1 is MDHEN and CDR2 SYDVKM. The CDR3 DNA sequence: TGTGCCAGCAGTTTAAAGGGCCAGGGTTACACTGAAGCTTTCTTT. Encoded protein: CASSLKGQGYTEAFF.

Of note for this clonotype: Germline and junction disagree at one end, which may indicate a read error. V usage is TRBV20-1 and J usage is TRBJ2-1, with D perhaps given as TRBD1 or TRBD2 (5 bases each). The CDR3 loop spans 16 amino acids. Germline CDR1 and CDR2: DFQATT and SNEGSKA (reference sequence). The CDR3 DNA reads as TGCTGTGCTAGAGATTTCGAGGGGCTATCCTACAATGAGCAGTTCTTC. Residues: CCARDFEGLSYNEQFF.

The chain is built from TRBV30 and TRBJ1-1; a possible D gene is TRBD1 (6 bases). The germline V gene has CDR1 GTSNPN and CDR2 SVGIG (reference sequence). CDR3 length: 13 residues. The ends were cut back, 3 bases at V and 2 bases at J, with 10 bases in the middle. The DNA of the CDR3 is TGTGCCTGGAGCGGGGGCTACAACACTGAAGCTTTCTTT. Its protein product is CAWSGGYNTEAFF.

The V gene is TRBV29-1, the J gene TRBJ1-2; TRBD1 might be the D (6 bases). CDR1 and CDR2 from the germline V gene are SQVTM and ANQGSEA. Trimming cost V 4 bases and J 10 bases, with 16 bases left between them. The CDR3 covers 12 residues. The CDR3 reads CSVVGGPDDYTF. Written as DNA, the CDR3 is TGCAGCGTTGTAGGGGGGCCGGATGACTACACCTTC.

This clonotype has at least ten counts. This rearrangement joins TRBV29-1 to TRBJ1-1; D unresolved. This CDR3 is 10 amino acids long. Trimming stripped 6 bases from V and 8 bases from J, with 10 bases between. Germline V CDR1 and CDR2: SQVTM, ANQGSEA. The CDR3 nucleotides read TGCAGCGTCGTAAGAATCGAAGCTTTCTTT. This translates into CSVVRIEAFF.

The J gene is TRBJ2-1, the V gene TRBV20-1; TRBD2 matches 7 bases. From germline, CDR1 is DFQATT and CDR2 SNEGSKA (reference sequence). This CDR3 is 13 amino acids long. The trim removed 5 bases at V and 10 bases at J, leaving 11 bases unmatched. The CDR3, as DNA: TGCAGTGCTCACACTAGTGGGAGGGCGGAGCAGTTCTTC. Its translation: CSAHTSGRAEQFF.

This clonotype was counted a few times. V gene TRBV7-9 combines with J gene TRBJ2-7; D might be TRBD1 or TRBD2, each matching 5 bases. V shed 2 bases and J shed 0 bases, with 17 bases lying between them. This CDR3 is built from 17 residues. Germline CDR1 reads SEHNR; CDR2 reads FQNEAQ (reference sequence). The CDR3 spells CASSLFPGTVSSYEQYF. DNA of the CDR3: TGTGCCAGCAGCTTATTCCCCGGGACGGTCAGCTCCTACGAGCAGTACTTC.

This clonotype came up many times. The CDR3 nucleotides are TGCGCCAGCAGCTTGGTGTTAGGACCCCCTGATTCAGAGCAGTTCTTC. Translating gives CASSLVLGPPDSEQFF. The chain links TRBV5-1 to TRBJ2-1; D unclear. Germline CDR1 reads SGHRS; CDR2 reads YFSETQ. There are 16 residues in the CDR3. Trimming took off 0 bases at V and 10 bases at J, with 20 bases between the two ends.

The chain couples TRBV29-1 to TRBJ1-3, with a tentative D call TRBD1 (6 bases). Trimming cost V 4 bases and J 3 bases, with 13 bases left between them. This CDR3 has 14 amino acids. Germline loops: CDR1 SQVTM, CDR2 ANQGSEA. For the CDR3, the DNA is TGCAGCGTTGCCCAGGGGACGAGTGGAAACACCATATATTTT. Amino acids: CSVAQGTSGNTIYF.

This clonotype has more than one count but fewer than ten. The chain combines TRBV7-2 with TRBJ2-3; the match to TRBD1 covers 9 bases. Germline V CDR1 and CDR2: SGHTA, FQGNSA. The CDR3 runs 14 residues. The junction had 5 bases not matched to a gene; V was cut back by 6 bases and J by 4 bases. The CDR3 protein is CASSWDREADTQYF. Written as DNA, the CDR3 is TGTGCCAGCAGTTGGGACAGGGAGGCAGATACGCAGTATTTT.

This clonotype was recorded many times. The chain combines TRBV7-2 with TRBJ1-2, with D uncertain. The CDR3 has 11 amino acids. Per germline, CDR1 SGHTA and CDR2 FQGNSA. The V end lost 4 bases, the J end lost 9 bases, and 9 bases lay between the germline ends. The DNA for the CDR3 is TGTGCCAGCAGCTCGGGATTGAGCTACACCTTC. Translated: CASSSGLSYTF.

This clonotype occurred many times. In DNA, the CDR3 is TGCAGCGTTGAAAGGCTACGCGGCTACACCTTC. It translates to CSVERLRGYTF. J is TRBJ1-2 and V is TRBV29-1; no definite D call. Between the trimmed V and J ends, which lost 2 bases and 8 bases, there was a span of 9 bases. Looked up from germline, CDR1 is SQVTM and CDR2 is ANQGSEA. The CDR3 covers 11 residues.

This clonotype was detected ten times or more. V and J are TRBV20-1 and TRBJ1-1, with 8 bases aligning to TRBD1. The length of the CDR3 is 13 residues. The V and J ends lost 3 bases and 5 bases, in that order; junction bases with no gene match: 5. Looked up from germline, CDR1 is DFQATT and CDR2 is SNEGSKA (reference sequence). CDR3 bases: TGCAGTGCTAGTGACAGGGGAGTGACTGAAGCTTTCTTT. Its protein is CSASDRGVTEAFF.

This clonotype was detected only a few times. The chain joins TRBV7-9 to TRBJ2-1; 10 positions agree with TRBD2. There are 16 residues in the CDR3. Trimming cost V 3 bases and J 10 bases; bases outside gene matches: 12. Germline CDR1 SEHNR, CDR2 FQNEAQ (reference sequence). CDR3 coding DNA: TGTGCCAGCAGCTTTCAGGGGACTAGCGTATCACGGGAGCAGTTCTTC. Translating it yields CASSFQGTSVSREQFF.

In this sample, this clonotype turned up many times. CDR3: CASSSGVSSYNEQFF. CDR3 DNA sequence: TGCGCCAGCAGCTCTGGTGTTAGCTCCTACAATGAGCAGTTCTTC. The rearrangement uses TRBV5-1 and TRBJ2-1, with D uncertain. The CDR3 totals 15 residues. The V and J ends lost 3 bases and 0 bases respectively, with 10 bases between them. The germline gives CDR1 SGHRS, CDR2 YFSETQ.